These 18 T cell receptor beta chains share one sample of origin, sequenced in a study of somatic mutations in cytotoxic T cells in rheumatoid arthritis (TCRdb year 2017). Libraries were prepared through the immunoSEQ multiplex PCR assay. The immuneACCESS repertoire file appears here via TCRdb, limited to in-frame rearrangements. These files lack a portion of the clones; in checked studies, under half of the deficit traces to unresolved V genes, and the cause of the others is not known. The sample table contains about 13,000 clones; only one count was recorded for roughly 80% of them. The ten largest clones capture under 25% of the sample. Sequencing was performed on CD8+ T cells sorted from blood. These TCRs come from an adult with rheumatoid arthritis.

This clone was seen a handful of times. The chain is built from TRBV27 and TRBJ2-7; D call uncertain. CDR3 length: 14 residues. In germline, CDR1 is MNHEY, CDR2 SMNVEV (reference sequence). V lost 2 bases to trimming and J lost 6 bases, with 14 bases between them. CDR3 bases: TGTGCCAGCAGTTTAGTATCATCGTCCCGCGAGCAGTACTTC. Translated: CASSLVSSSREQYF.

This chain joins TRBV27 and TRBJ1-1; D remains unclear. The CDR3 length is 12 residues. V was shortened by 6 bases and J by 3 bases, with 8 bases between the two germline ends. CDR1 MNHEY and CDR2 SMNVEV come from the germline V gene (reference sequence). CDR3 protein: CASRAWHTEAFF. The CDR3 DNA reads TGTGCCAGCAGGGCCTGGCACACTGAAGCTTTCTTT.

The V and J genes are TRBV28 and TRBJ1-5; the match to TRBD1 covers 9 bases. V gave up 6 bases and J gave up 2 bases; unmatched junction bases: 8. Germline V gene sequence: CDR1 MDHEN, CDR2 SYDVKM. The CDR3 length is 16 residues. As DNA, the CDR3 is TGTGCCAGCAGCCCGGGACAGGGTTATCGCAATCAGCCCCAGCATTTT. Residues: CASSPGQGYRNQPQHF.

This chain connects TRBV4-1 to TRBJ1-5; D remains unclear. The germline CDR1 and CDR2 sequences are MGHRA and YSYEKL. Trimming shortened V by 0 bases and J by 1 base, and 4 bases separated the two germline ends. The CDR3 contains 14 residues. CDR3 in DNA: TGCGCCAGCAGCCAAGATTCCAGCAATCAGCCCCAGCATTTT. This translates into CASSQDSSNQPQHF.

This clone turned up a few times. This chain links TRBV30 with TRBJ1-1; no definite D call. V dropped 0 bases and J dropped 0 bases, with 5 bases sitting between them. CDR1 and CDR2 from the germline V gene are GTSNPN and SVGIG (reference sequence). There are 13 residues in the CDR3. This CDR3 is CAWSVALNTEAFF. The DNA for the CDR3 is TGTGCCTGGAGTGTGGCATTGAACACTGAAGCTTTCTTT.

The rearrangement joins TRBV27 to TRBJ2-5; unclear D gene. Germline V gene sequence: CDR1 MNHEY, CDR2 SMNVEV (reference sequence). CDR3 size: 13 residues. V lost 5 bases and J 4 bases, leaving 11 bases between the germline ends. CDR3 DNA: TGTGCCAGCAGTCTGTTTCTCGGAGAGACCCAGTACTTC. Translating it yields CASSLFLGETQYF.

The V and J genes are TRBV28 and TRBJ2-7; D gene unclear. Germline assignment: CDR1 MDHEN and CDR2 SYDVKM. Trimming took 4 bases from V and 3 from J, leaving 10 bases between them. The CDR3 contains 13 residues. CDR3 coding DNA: TGTGCCAGCAGTTCCGGAAGAATCTACGAGCAGTACTTC. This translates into CASSSGRIYEQYF.

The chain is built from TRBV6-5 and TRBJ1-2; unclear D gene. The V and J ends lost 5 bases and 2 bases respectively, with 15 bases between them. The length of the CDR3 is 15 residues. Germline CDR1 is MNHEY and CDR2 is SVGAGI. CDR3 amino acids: CASSPPPGGNYGYTF. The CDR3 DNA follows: TGTGCCAGCAGTCCCCCCCCTGGCGGGAACTATGGCTACACCTTC.

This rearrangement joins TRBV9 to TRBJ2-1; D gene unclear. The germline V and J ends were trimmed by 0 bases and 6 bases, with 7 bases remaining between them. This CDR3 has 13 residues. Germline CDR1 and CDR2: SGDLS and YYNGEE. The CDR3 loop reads CASSVEALNEQFF. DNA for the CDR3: TGTGCCAGCAGCGTAGAAGCCCTCAATGAGCAGTTCTTC.

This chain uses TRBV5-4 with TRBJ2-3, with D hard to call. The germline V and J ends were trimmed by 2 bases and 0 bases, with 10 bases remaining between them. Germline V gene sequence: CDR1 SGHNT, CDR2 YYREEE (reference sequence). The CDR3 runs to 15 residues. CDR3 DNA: TGTGCCAGCAGCTTCGGGTTAACTAGCACAGATACGCAGTATTTT. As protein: CASSFGLTSTDTQYF.

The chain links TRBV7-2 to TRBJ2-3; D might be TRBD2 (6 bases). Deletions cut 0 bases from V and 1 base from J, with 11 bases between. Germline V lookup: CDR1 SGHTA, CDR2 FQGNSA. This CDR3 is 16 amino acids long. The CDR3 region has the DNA TGTGCCAGCAGCTTAGCGCACGGGGAGGGCACAGATACGCAGTATTTT. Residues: CASSLAHGEGTDTQYF.

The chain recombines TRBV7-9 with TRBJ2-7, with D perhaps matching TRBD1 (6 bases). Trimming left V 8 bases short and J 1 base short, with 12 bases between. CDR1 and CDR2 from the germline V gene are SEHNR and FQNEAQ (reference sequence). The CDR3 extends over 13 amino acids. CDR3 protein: CASSGTGSYEQYF. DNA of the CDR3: TGTGCCAGCTCGGGAACAGGGTCCTACGAGCAGTACTTC. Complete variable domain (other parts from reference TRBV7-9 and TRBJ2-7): DTGVSQNPRHKITKRGQNVTFRCDPISEHNRLYWYRQTLGQGPEFLTYFQNEAQLEKSRLLSDRFSAERPKGSFSTLEIQRTEQGDSAMYLCASSGTGSYEQYFGPGTRLTVT.

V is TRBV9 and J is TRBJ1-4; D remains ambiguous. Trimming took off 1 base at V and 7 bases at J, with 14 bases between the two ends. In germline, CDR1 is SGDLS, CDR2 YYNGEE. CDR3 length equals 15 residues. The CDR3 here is CASSVFPAEGEKLFF. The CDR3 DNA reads TGTGCCAGCAGCGTATTTCCCGCGGAAGGTGAAAAACTGTTTTTT.

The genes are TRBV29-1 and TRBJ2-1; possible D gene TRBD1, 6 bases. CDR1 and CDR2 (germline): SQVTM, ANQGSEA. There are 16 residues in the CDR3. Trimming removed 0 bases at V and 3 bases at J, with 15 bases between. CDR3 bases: TGCAGCGTTGAAGATTTCCAGGACAGCATCTACAATGAGCAGTTCTTC. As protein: CSVEDFQDSIYNEQFF.

As DNA, the CDR3 is TGTGCCAGCAGCGTAGGGGGCGGACCGGGCACAGATACGCAGTATTTT. Translating it yields CASSVGGGPGTDTQYF. The rearrangement uses TRBV9 and TRBJ2-3; weak D call: TRBD1 (5 bases). Trimming took 0 bases from V and 1 from J, leaving 12 bases between them. Germline lookup yields CDR1 SGDLS and CDR2 YYNGEE. The CDR3 extends over 16 amino acids.

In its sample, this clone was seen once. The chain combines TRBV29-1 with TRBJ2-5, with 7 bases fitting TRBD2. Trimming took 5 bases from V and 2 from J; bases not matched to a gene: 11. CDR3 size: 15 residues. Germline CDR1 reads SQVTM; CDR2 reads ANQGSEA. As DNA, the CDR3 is TGCAGCGTTCTAGATCTGTCTAGCGGACAAGAGACCCAGTACTTC. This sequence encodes CSVLDLSSGQETQYF. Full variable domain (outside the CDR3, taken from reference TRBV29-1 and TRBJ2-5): SAVISQKPSRDICQRGTSLTIQCQVDSQVTMMFWYRQQPGQSLTLIATANQGSEATYESGFVIDKFPISRPNLTFSTLTVSNMSPEDSSIYLCSVLDLSSGQETQYFGPGTRLLVL.

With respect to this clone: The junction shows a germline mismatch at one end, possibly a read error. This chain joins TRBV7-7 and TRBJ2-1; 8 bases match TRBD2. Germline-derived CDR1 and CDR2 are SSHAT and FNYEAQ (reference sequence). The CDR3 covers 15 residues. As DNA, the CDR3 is TGTGCTAGCAGCTTAGCACTAGCGGTCGGAAATGAGCAGTTCTTC. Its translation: CASSLALAVGNEQFF. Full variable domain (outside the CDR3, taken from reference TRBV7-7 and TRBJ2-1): GAGVSQSPRYKVTKRGQDVTLRCDPISSHATLYWYQQALGQGPEFLTYFNYEAQPDKSGLPSDRFSAERPEGSISTLTIQRTEQRDSAMYRCASSLALAVGNEQFFGPGTRLTVL.

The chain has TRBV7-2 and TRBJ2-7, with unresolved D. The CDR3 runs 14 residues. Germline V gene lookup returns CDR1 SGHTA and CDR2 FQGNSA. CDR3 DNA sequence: TGTGTCAGTACCGATTCGGCCTTTTCATACGAGCAGTACTTC. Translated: CVSTDSAFSYEQYF. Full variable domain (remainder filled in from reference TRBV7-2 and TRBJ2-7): GAGVSQSPSNKVTEKGKDVELRCDPISGHTALYWYRQSLGQGLEFLIYFQGNSAPDKSGLPSDRFSAERTGGSVSTLTIQRTQQEDSAVYLCVSTDSAFSYEQYFGPGTRLTVT.